Listed here are 30 T cell receptor beta chains from one sample, sequenced in a study of blood T cell repertoires in COVID-19. Sequencing was performed with immunoSEQ multiplex PCR; in TCRdb, only in-frame clones are kept and a portion is missing. In the table there are some 74,000 clones, approximately 83% of which are singletons. The sequencing sample was made of peripheral blood. The receptor source for this set is an elderly man with acute or convalescent COVID-19.

In DNA, the CDR3 is TGTGCCAGCAGCCCAAGGGGGGCAGGGGGCAAGGACGAGCAGTACTTC. Its translation: CASSPRGAGGKDEQYF. V usage is TRBV11-3 and J usage is TRBJ2-7; 8 positions match TRBD1. Germline trimming cut 5 bases from V and 5 bases from J; bases unmatched to any gene: 14. This CDR3 region has 16 residues. From germline, CDR1 is SGHNT and CDR2 YENEEA. The full variable domain, with the rest looked up from reference TRBV11-3 and TRBJ2-7, is EAGVVQSPRYKIIEKKQPVAFWCNPISGHNTLYWYLQNLGQGPELLIRYENEEAVDDSQLPKDRFSAERLKGVDSTLKIQPAELGDSAVYLCASSPRGAGGKDEQYFGPGTRLTVT.

The J gene is TRBJ1-3, the V gene TRBV7-9; D is ambiguous. Trimming cost V 8 bases and J 1 base, with 9 bases left between them. This CDR3 spans 13 amino acids. Germline assignment: CDR1 SEHNR and CDR2 FQNEAQ (reference sequence). The CDR3 DNA reads as TGTGCCAGCGGTAGCCGTTCTGGAAACACCATATATTTT. Translated, it gives CASGSRSGNTIYF. Combining the CDR3 with reference TRBV7-9 and TRBJ1-3 gives the whole variable domain DTGVSQNPRHKITKRGQNVTFRCDPISEHNRLYWYRQTLGQGPEFLTYFQNEAQLEKSRLLSDRFSAERPKGSFSTLEIQRTEQGDSAMYLCASGSRSGNTIYFGEGSWLTVV.

V and J are TRBV12-5 and TRBJ2-3; D remains ambiguous. V was pared by 0 bases and J by 2 bases, with 12 bases between. Looked up from germline, CDR1 is LGHNT and CDR2 is FRNRAP. The CDR3 extends over 16 amino acids. The CDR3 DNA follows: TGTGCTAGTGGTTTGGTAAAAACTCCCAACACAGATACGCAGTATTTT. Its translation is CASGLVKTPNTDTQYF.

This chain uses TRBV6-6 with TRBJ1-5, with TRBD1 as a possible D gene (5 bases). The CDR3 runs to 15 residues. Germline V CDR1 and CDR2: MNHNY, SVGAGI (reference sequence). V lost 6 bases, J lost 0 bases, and 12 bases lay in between. The CDR3 nucleotides read TGTGCCAGCAGAAATGGACAACATAGCAATCAGCCCCAGCATTTT. This encodes CASRNGQHSNQPQHF.

The CDR3 DNA reads as TGTGCCAGCAGCTCCGGGCTGGGGGCTACGAGAACTAATGAAAAACTGTTTTTT. This codes for CASSSGLGATRTNEKLFF. The chain carries TRBV7-9 and TRBJ1-4; weak D call: TRBD1 (6 bases). There are 18 residues in the CDR3. Germline loops: CDR1 SEHNR, CDR2 FQNEAQ (reference sequence). V lost 4 bases to trimming and J lost 1 base, with 19 bases between them.

V usage is TRBV7-9 and J usage is TRBJ2-3, with D perhaps matching TRBD1 (5 bases). Trimming left V 0 bases short and J 0 bases short, with 13 bases between. The CDR3 contains 17 residues. Germline values: CDR1 SEHNR, CDR2 FQNEAQ (reference sequence). CDR3 coding DNA: TGTGCCAGCAGCTTAGCGTCAGGGTTTGCTAGCACAGATACGCAGTATTTT. Protein: CASSLASGFASTDTQYF.

The rearrangement links TRBV3-1 (or the pseudogene TRBV3-2) to TRBJ2-1; the match to TRBD2 covers 10 bases. The J segment lost 0 bases and the V segment lost 3 bases, leaving 2 bases of the junction unmatched. The CDR3 is 16 residues long. CDR1 is LGHDT and CDR2 is YNNKEL in the germline V gene (reference sequence). DNA of the CDR3: TGTGCCAGCAGCCACCGACTAGCGGGCTCCTACAATGAGCAGTTCTTC. Translating gives CASSHRLAGSYNEQFF.

This chain uses TRBV28 with TRBJ2-7, with unresolved D. The CDR3 spans 13 residues. Germline-derived CDR1 and CDR2 are MDHEN and SYDVKM. V shed 1 base and J shed 4 bases, with 8 bases lying between them. CDR3 region: CASSLSSRYEQYF. The DNA for the CDR3 is TGTGCCAGCAGTTTATCCTCCCGGTACGAGCAGTACTTC.

This clone was recorded once. This chain uses TRBV6-5 with TRBJ2-1, with a tentative D call TRBD2 (5 bases). Germline-derived CDR1 and CDR2 are MNHEY and SVGAGI. The V gene lost 6 bases and the J gene lost 7 bases, with 16 bases spanning the gap. The CDR3 is 14 residues long. The CDR3 DNA follows: TGTGCCAGCAGGGCTCCGGGCTCGGGGAATGAGCAGTTCTTC. Protein: CASRAPGSGNEQFF.

The rearrangement joins TRBV12-3 or TRBV12-4 to TRBJ1-2; D unresolved. This CDR3 spans 12 amino acids. V lost 3 bases and J lost 8, with 10 bases in between. The CDR3 nucleotides are TGTGCCAGCAGTTTTGAGTTGATGGGCTACACCTTC. As protein: CASSFELMGYTF.

V usage is TRBV20-1 and J usage is TRBJ2-2, with D tentatively TRBD2 (6 bases). CDR1 DFQATT and CDR2 SNEGSKA come from the germline V gene (reference sequence). Trimming pared 3 bases from V and 3 bases from J, leaving 8 bases between. This CDR3 spans 13 amino acids. CDR3 protein: CSASGTYTGELFF. As DNA, the CDR3 is TGCAGTGCTAGTGGGACTTACACCGGGGAGCTGTTTTTT.

The chain recombines TRBV6-6 with TRBJ2-2, with 11 bases matching TRBD2. This CDR3 region has 15 residues. V lost 11 bases and J lost 1; bases outside the gene matches: 6. Germline CDR1 and CDR2: MNHNY and SVGAGI (reference sequence). The CDR3 region has the DNA TGTGCCTCCATAGCGGGGGGGATGAACACCGGGGAGCTGTTTTTT. This gives the protein CASIAGGMNTGELFF.

The J gene is TRBJ2-1, the V gene TRBV4-3; 7 nucleotides agree with TRBD2. Germline V gene sequence: CDR1 LGHNA, CDR2 YSLEER. V lost 1 base to trimming and J lost 0 bases; unmatched junction nucleotides: 6. The CDR3 totals 17 residues. The CDR3 DNA reads as TGCGCCAGCAGCCAAGGCCATGGCGGGGGCTCCTACAATGAGCAGTTCTTC. The encoded protein is CASSQGHGGGSYNEQFF.

The chain has TRBV7-2 and TRBJ1-4; D perhaps matches TRBD1 (6 bases). V was shortened by 5 bases and J by 4 bases, with 11 bases between the two germline ends. In germline, CDR1 is SGHTA, CDR2 FQGNSA. CDR3 size: 14 residues. The CDR3 reads CASSRNRDNEKLFF. In nucleotides, the CDR3 is TGTGCCAGCAGCCGGAACAGGGATAATGAAAAACTGTTTTTT.

The CDR3 loop is CASSESQGAGELFF. CDR3 nucleotide sequence: TGTGCCAGCAGTGAGAGTCAGGGGGCCGGGGAGCTGTTTTTT. The rearrangement joins TRBV2 to TRBJ2-2, with 7 bases that match TRBD1. Trimming at V came to 3 bases and at J to 6 bases, leaving 4 bases not matched to a gene. CDR1 and CDR2 from the germline V gene are SNHLY and FYNNEI. This CDR3 has 14 amino acids. The entire variable domain, with the rest obtained from reference TRBV2 and TRBJ2-2, is as follows: EPEVTQTPSHQVTQMGQEVILRCVPISNHLYFYWYRQILGQKVEFLVSFYNNEISEKSEIFDDQFSVERPDGSNFTLKIRSTKLEDSAMYFCASSESQGAGELFFGEGSRLTVL.

The gene calls are TRBV24-1 and TRBJ2-2, with 8 bases fitting TRBD1. The CDR3 covers 14 residues. With V trimmed by 10 bases and J by 4 bases, 7 bases remained unmatched. Germline V gives CDR1 KGHDR, CDR2 SFDVKD. The CDR3 protein is CATSDRGPTGELFF. The CDR3 region has the DNA TGTGCCACTTCCGACAGGGGCCCCACCGGGGAGCTGTTTTTT.

V gene TRBV28 combines with J gene TRBJ2-2; the D gene is possibly TRBD2 (5 bases). With 8 bases removed from V and 5 bases from J, the gap between germline ends came to 9 bases. The germline V gene encodes CDR1 MDHEN and CDR2 SYDVKM. The CDR3 sequence is 12 residues long. In DNA form, the CDR3 reads TGTGCCAGCCGAGGGCCGACCGGGGAGCTGTTTTTT. Translating gives CASRGPTGELFF.

The chain recombines TRBV7-2 with TRBJ2-7; 7 bases fit TRBD1. V dropped 7 bases and J dropped 2; count of bases not matched to a gene: 11. The CDR3 runs 15 residues. CDR1 and CDR2 from the germline V gene are SGHTA and FQGNSA. The CDR3: CASTDGTAPTYEQYF. The CDR3 DNA is TGTGCCAGCACCGATGGGACAGCCCCCACCTACGAGCAGTACTTC.

The chain is built from TRBV7-9 and TRBJ1-5; no firm D call. CDR1 and CDR2 from the germline V gene are SEHNR and FQNEAQ (reference sequence). The CDR3 has 12 residues. V lost 4 bases and J lost 6, with 7 bases in between. CDR3 bases: TGTGCCAGCAGCTCCCAGGCTCAGCCCCAGCATTTT. Encoded protein: CASSSQAQPQHF.

The sample holds a few counts of this clone. This chain links TRBV18 with TRBJ1-6; 7 bases are a match to TRBD1. CDR1 and CDR2 (germline): KGHSH, LQKENI. CDR3 length: 15 residues. V lost 0 bases and J lost 9; bases outside the gene matches: 5. The CDR3 spells CASSPPQGVGSPLHF. CDR3 bases: TGTGCCAGCTCACCACCGCAGGGGGTGGGTTCACCCCTCCACTTT.

In the case of this clone: This sequence may be a read error, since a much larger clone differs from it by one base. This sequence joins TRBV11-1 and TRBJ1-1; weak D call: TRBD1 (5 bases). The V and J ends lost 4 bases and 1 base respectively, with 7 bases between them. This CDR3 is 13 amino acids long. CDR1 is SGHAT, CDR2 FQDESV, per germline (reference sequence). DNA for the CDR3: TGTGCCAGCAGCTACGGGGGGAACACTGAAGCTTTCTTT. It yields the protein CASSYGGNTEAFF.

The rearrangement links TRBV2 to TRBJ1-2, with 7 bases identical to TRBD1. This CDR3 region has 15 residues. Germline V gene sequence: CDR1 SNHLY, CDR2 FYNNEI. The J segment lost 3 bases and the V segment lost 3 bases, leaving 7 bases of the junction unmatched. This CDR3 reads CASSEGQHLDYGYTF. The CDR3, as DNA: TGTGCCAGCAGTGAGGGACAGCACTTGGACTATGGCTACACCTTC.

The count of this clone is one. V and J are TRBV19 and TRBJ1-5; D is uncertain. Trimming cost V 6 bases and J 0 bases, with 12 bases left between them. The CDR3 has 15 amino acids. Looked up from germline, CDR1 is LNHDA and CDR2 is SQIVND (reference sequence). The chain's CDR3 is CASSPLTHSNQPQHF. The CDR3 DNA reads as TGTGCCAGTAGCCCCCTGACACATAGCAATCAGCCCCAGCATTTT.

The J gene is TRBJ1-2, the V gene TRBV28; tentative D call: TRBD1 (6 bases). Trimming stripped 6 bases from V and 4 bases from J, with 15 bases between. Germline CDR1 MDHEN, CDR2 SYDVKM. This CDR3 has 14 residues. The CDR3 loop reads CASSFTGFGYGYTF. CDR3 nucleotide sequence: TGTGCCAGCAGCTTTACAGGGTTCGGCTATGGCTACACCTTC.

In its sample, this clone was seen a few times. V is TRBV19 and J is TRBJ2-1, with D perhaps matching TRBD2 (6 bases). This CDR3 has 15 residues. CDR1 and CDR2 from the germline V gene are LNHDA and SQIVND (reference sequence). Trimming shortened V by 4 bases and J by 9 bases, and 19 bases separated the two germline ends. The CDR3 protein is CASSTGTWRVSEQFF. The DNA for the CDR3 is TGTGCCAGTAGTACTGGGACTTGGAGGGTGTCTGAGCAGTTCTTC.

This chain joins TRBV27 and TRBJ2-2; 8 bases fit TRBD1. Germline V gene lookup returns CDR1 MNHEY and CDR2 SMNVEV (reference sequence). Trimming cost V 5 bases and J 8 bases; bases outside gene matches: 13. The CDR3 extends over 16 amino acids. CDR3 region: CASSLRQGRSPGELFF. DNA for the CDR3: TGTGCCAGCAGTCTCCGACAGGGGAGGAGCCCGGGGGAGCTGTTTTTT.

Only one count was recorded for this clone. This chain connects TRBV9 to TRBJ1-1; 9 bases map to TRBD1. The V and J ends lost 1 base and 4 bases, in that order; junction bases with no gene match: 2. This CDR3 contains 14 residues. Germline V gene lookup returns CDR1 SGDLS and CDR2 YYNGEE. The CDR3 DNA sequence: TGTGCCAGCAGCGTAACAGGGGGCGGCACTGAAGCTTTCTTT. Protein product: CASSVTGGGTEAFF.

The J gene is TRBJ2-3, the V gene TRBV4-1; TRBD2 might be the D (6 bases). Trimming shortened V by 4 bases and J by 3 bases, and 17 bases separated the two germline ends. CDR3 length: 16 residues. CDR1 MGHRA and CDR2 YSYEKL come from the germline V gene. The CDR3, as DNA: TGCGCCAGCAGCCCGAACTCCGGGACTCGTACAGATACGCAGTATTTT. It specifies CASSPNSGTRTDTQYF.

The chain carries TRBV6-2 or TRBV6-3 and TRBJ2-2; 7 bases agree with TRBD1. CDR3 length: 15 amino acids. With 2 bases clipped from V and 5 bases from J, the junction kept 5 bases outside the gene matches. In germline, CDR1 is MNHEY, CDR2 SVGEGT. The CDR3, as DNA: TGTGCCAGCAGTTACACAGGGGTACAAACCGGGGAGCTGTTTTTT. Its protein product is CASSYTGVQTGELFF.

This chain links TRBV9 with TRBJ2-5, with TRBD1 matching 9 bases. From germline, CDR1 is SGDLS and CDR2 YYNGEE. The CDR3 covers 16 residues. Trimming cost V 0 bases and J 4 bases; bases outside gene matches: 7. The CDR3 sequence is CASSVDIWTGAETQYF. CDR3 DNA sequence: TGTGCCAGCAGCGTAGATATTTGGACAGGGGCAGAGACCCAGTACTTC.